This T cell receptor (beta chain) emerged from a study of T cells in women clearing cervical HPV infection. For the study at large: For cases, blood was sampled a median about 160 days after lesion detection, interquartile range about 90 to 210 days. HLA type could not be excluded as a confounder. Findings of the study overall: TRBV6-7 relative abundance averaged roughly 0.1% in cases and about 0.17% in controls.

Comment on this clone: Its target is unknown. From the germline J gene comes the end of the CDR3, since the read stops 3 residues before it.

The germline CDR1 and CDR2 sequences are SEHNR and FQNEAQ (reference sequence). The CDR3 contains 15 residues. Trimming cost V 4 bases and J 2 bases, with 13 bases left between them. immunoSEQ multiplex PCR used an average of 1200 ng genomic DNA. Produced via immunoSEQ multiplex PCR; TCRdb's table is partial and in-frame only. The sample yields over 30,000 clones, of which the top ten take up 4.8%. Material: blood buffy coat. The chain carries TRBV7-9 and TRBJ2-3; a possible D gene is TRBD2 (7 bases). The TCR comes from a woman aged 18 to 75 with a cervical HPV16 infection that either progressed to CIN3+ or cleared (not recorded which). The CDR3 bases that were read are TGTGCCAGCAGCTCAGGGGACTACCTCACAGATACG. Amino acid sequence: CASSSGDYLTDT. The complete CDR3 reads CASSSGDYLTDTQYF.